This T cell receptor (beta chain) was obtained from a study of blood T cell repertoires in COVID-19 (dated by TCRdb to 2019 to 2021). Notes on the research overall: Collaborator samples came from the United States, Italy and Spain and covered acute and convalescent phases of COVID-19. The repertoires were released in a freely available public database meant as a resource for research on the immune response to SARS-CoV-2. The prospective study material was composed of cDNA or gDNA derived from T cells, B-cell-depleted T cells, or PBMCs. Deeply sampled blood TCRbeta repertoires from subjects exposed to, actively infected with, or recovered from COVID-19 were included in the dataset. A de-identified subject ID, COVID-19 status, age in years and sex were almost always included in the sample metadata. The samples were drawn from two sources: the first 160 participants of the ongoing ImmuneRACE study, and over 1,000 subjects contributed by 6 global collaborators. Where available, HLA class I and class II types were obtained from metadata supplied by the sample provider rather than from assay-based typing. Overall study outcomes, separate from this receptor: The quantity of clinical and demographic metadata differed by source and by participant and was supplied without curation.

From the germline V gene, CDR1 is SGHDT and CDR2 is YYEEEE. The CDR3 has 15 amino acids, counting the end cysteine and phenylalanine. Just CDR3 DNA is preserved here, 45 bases in frame from base 1. V is pared back by 4 bases and J by 2 bases, with 12 bases lying between the germline termini. Participants in the prospective study were aged about 18 to 95 years, lived in under 30 United States geographic areas, and enrolled through a virtual design. To assign participants to cohorts, the prospective study relied on clinical history that participants themselves reported in a screening survey and a study questionnaire. ImmuneRACE Cohort 3 recovered participants were defined by two consecutive negative NP/OP PCR tests, healthcare professional clearance, or symptom resolution. In the prospective study, mobile phlebotomists collected whole blood, serum and a nasopharyngeal or oropharyngeal swab from each participant. Participants in the prospective study had the option to provide additional blood draws and questionnaires over a roughly 2-month period. Blood samples from the prospective study were shipped frozen or at room temperature prior to DNA extraction.

As to this clone: Its antigen is still unknown. Base qualities are not at hand, and no much larger clone is one base apart.

The immunoSEQ Assay, a bias-controlled multiplex PCR, was used to amplify TCRbeta CDR3 regions from genomic DNA. In the source study's methods: The number of nucleated cells in each sample was estimated by amplification of reference gene primers within the assay. To quantify the absolute abundance of each unique TCRbeta CDR3 rearrangement, sequence reads were collapsed and filtered. For each sample, productive Simpson clonality was calculated as the square root of Simpson's diversity index across productive rearrangements. The source is immuneACCESS, and TCRdb retained only in-frame sequences with V and J called. Part of the clones is not carried over; for the studies checked, unresolved V genes explain less than half of this, and the remainder is unexplained. V, J and clone size derive from that table, while D and trimming were established from the DNA sequence. Present in this sample are 370,000 or so clones, 80% to 90% of which were seen just once. Together, the top ten hold 1.3% of the sample.

The specimen sequenced was PBMCs or T cells enriched from blood (not recorded which). This receptor was taken from a young man who had recovered from COVID-19. The rearrangement combines TRBV5-6 with TRBJ1-4, with TRBD1 perhaps the D gene, on 6 matching bases. Here is the DNA: TGTGCCAGCAGCCGAACAGGGTACACTAATGAAAAACTGTTTTTT. Its product reads: CASSRTGYTNEKLFF.